This entry describes one TCR beta chain. Antigen unknown. Germline CDR1 and CDR2: LNHNV and YYDKDF (reference sequence). Trimming pared 1 base from V and 6 bases from J, leaving 16 bases between. The CDR3 has 15 amino acids. The sample comes from a study of cytomegalovirus exposure and HLA in healthy donors. Points from the study as a whole: Reported findings show TCR beta sequences accurately forecast HLA-A and HLA-B alleles in most subjects.

With 60 Vbeta and 13 Jbeta primers, the PCR was carried out. The method was immunoSEQ multiplex PCR; TCRdb's version includes in-frame clones alone and lacks a portion of them. This sample has 150,000 to 180,000 clones, with roughly 84% found just once. Sequencing was performed on PBMCs. The rearrangement joins TRBV15 to TRBJ2-7; the D gene is possibly TRBD2 (5 bases). The source is a young woman in good health and CMV-seronegative. The CDR3: CATSRGPRSGFEQYF. The CDR3 DNA follows: TGTGCCACCAGCAGAGGTCCAAGGTCGGGGTTCGAGCAGTACTTC.